This T cell receptor beta chain was sequenced for a study of blood T cell repertoires in COVID-19. Across the whole study: Material from acute and convalescent COVID-19 was sourced from the United States, Italy and Spain. From T cells, B-cell-depleted T cells, or PBMCs came the material, which was cDNA or gDNA.

Losses at the gene ends were 3 bases for V and 7 bases for J; bases not matched to a gene: 12. CDR3 length: 16 amino acids. The germline V gene encodes CDR1 SGHTA and CDR2 FQGNSA. Authors' processing steps: Reference gene primer amplification gave nucleated cell count estimates. The method was immunoSEQ multiplex PCR; TCRdb's version includes in-frame clones alone and lacks a portion of them. V and J calls and clone size follow that table, whereas D and trimming were derived from the DNA. The top ten hold around 7% of the sample, which has roughly 170,000 clones, about 80% seen once. The V gene is TRBV7-2, the J gene TRBJ2-1, with 7 nucleotides matching TRBD2. The clonotype was recovered from a human donor in a cohort sampled during active COVID-19. Sequencing was performed on peripheral blood. The CDR3 DNA reads as TGTGCCAGCAGCTTCGGTCCAACCGGGCGGGGGAATGAGCAGTTCTTC. It yields the protein CASSFGPTGRGNEQFF.